In its sample, the clone carrying this TCR beta chain was seen once. These data come from a study of shared clonotypes between healthy human individuals. The assay was immunoSEQ multiplex PCR, and TCRdb's table has in-frame clones only and misses some. The sample holds 190,000 or so clones, 85% to 95% seen once. This CDR3 comprises 14 residues. V gave up 1 base and J gave up 2 bases, with 8 bases separating them. From germline, CDR1 is SGHAT and CDR2 FQNNGV. This chain uses TRBV11-2 with TRBJ1-1; D possibly corresponds to TRBD1 (6 bases). The clonotype comes from a woman in her twenties or thirties in good health. Sequencing used naive CD4+ T cells sorted from blood. Subset here: CD45RA+ positively selected. The CDR3 loop is CASSLAGVNTEAFF. CDR3 coding DNA: TGTGCCAGCAGCTTAGCAGGGGTAAACACTGAAGCTTTCTTT.